Listed here are 20 T cell receptor beta chains from one sample, sequenced in a study of blood T cell repertoires in COVID-19. The assay was immunoSEQ multiplex PCR, and TCRdb's table has in-frame clones only and misses some. The sample contains some 210,000 clones, 82% of which appear only once. What was sequenced was peripheral blood. These receptors all come from a woman between 40 and 50 years old with acute or convalescent COVID-19.

This clone was counted only a few times. This chain links TRBV7-9 with TRBJ2-1, with a tentative D call TRBD2 (6 bases). The CDR3 length is 15 residues. Trimming removed 5 bases at V and 14 bases at J, with 25 bases between. Germline V gene lookup returns CDR1 SEHNR and CDR2 FQNEAQ (reference sequence). The CDR3 sequence: CASSLRDSSQRREFF. CDR3 sequence (DNA): TGTGCCAGCAGCCTGCGGGACTCATCTCAAAGGAGGGAGTTCTTC.

This chain joins TRBV7-9 and TRBJ2-7; 10 bases fit TRBD2. The V gene end was trimmed by 5 bases and the J gene end by 6 bases; junction bases not matched to a gene: 7. From germline, CDR1 is SEHNR and CDR2 FQNEAQ (reference sequence). This CDR3 comprises 14 residues. The CDR3 DNA is TGTGCCAGCAGCCTCCTAGCGGGAGTCCCCGAGCAGTACTTC. Its protein is CASSLLAGVPEQYF.

A few counts support this clone. The chain is built from TRBV12-3 or TRBV12-4 and TRBJ2-7; D call uncertain. V lost 6 bases and J 3 bases, leaving 9 bases between the germline ends. The CDR3 sequence is 12 residues long. This CDR3 is CASSPYIYEQYF. The DNA of the CDR3 is TGTGCCAGCAGCCCTTACATCTACGAGCAGTACTTC.

The genes are TRBV21-1 and TRBJ2-3; the table's D call of TRBD1 was not tested on the DNA. TRBV21-1 is termed a pseudogene. The CDR3 is made up of 16 amino acids. The CDR3 protein is CASKARRGFRGDTQYF. The CDR3 nucleotides are TGTGCCAGCAAGGCGAGAAGGGGCTTCCGCGGAGATACGCAGTATTTT.

The chain uses TRBV11-2 and TRBJ2-3; D perhaps matches TRBD1 (5 bases). The CDR3 consists of 14 residues. V was pared by 2 bases and J by 5 bases, with 11 bases between. From germline, CDR1 is SGHAT and CDR2 FQNNGV. CDR3 in DNA: TGTGCCAGCAGCTTATTAGGGGCAGGAGATACGCAGTATTTT. This gives the protein CASSLLGAGDTQYF.

The rearrangement links TRBV14 to TRBJ1-1; D ambiguous. V shed 0 bases and J shed 10 bases, with 12 bases lying between them. Germline values: CDR1 SGHDN, CDR2 FVKESK. The CDR3 is 13 residues long. The CDR3 nucleotides read TGTGCCAGCAGCCAAGATCCCCCCTATGGAGCTTTCTTT. Translated, it gives CASSQDPPYGAFF.

The rearrangement links TRBV30 to TRBJ1-5, with D possibly being TRBD1 (6 bases). V lost 1 base to trimming and J lost 4 bases, with 20 bases between them. The CDR3 is 17 amino acids. Germline CDR1 is GTSNPN and CDR2 is SVGIG (reference sequence). In DNA form, the CDR3 reads TGTGCCTGGAGTGCACCCACTTGGGCAGACAGGAATCAGCCCCAGCATTTT. It is translated as CAWSAPTWADRNQPQHF. Variable domain in full (rest from reference TRBV30 and TRBJ1-5): SQTIHQWPATLVQPVGSPLSLECTVEGTSNPNLYWYRQAAGRGLQLLFYSVGIGQISSEVPQNLSASRPQDRQFILSSKKLLLSDSGFYLCAWSAPTWADRNQPQHFGDGTRLSIL.

The chain employs TRBV10-1 and TRBJ2-4; TRBD2 might be the D (6 bases). CDR3 length equals 15 residues. In germline, CDR1 is WNHNN, CDR2 SYGVQD (reference sequence). Trimming cost V 3 bases and J 0 bases, with 9 bases left between them. The CDR3, as DNA: TGCGCCAGCAGTGATGGCGGGGTAGCCAAAAACATTCAGTACTTC. Encoded protein: CASSDGGVAKNIQYF.

V and J are TRBV12-5 and TRBJ2-3; 16 positions agree with TRBD2. V lost 4 bases and J lost 4; bases outside the gene matches: 2. Germline V CDR1 and CDR2: LGHNT, FRNRAP. This CDR3 is built from 16 residues. In DNA, the CDR3 is TGTGCTAGTGGTTCTGGGACTAGCGGGGGGGCAGATACGCAGTATTTT. It codes for CASGSGTSGGADTQYF.

CDR3 protein: CASSFPQDSPEAFF. The CDR3 nucleotides read TGTGCCAGCAGTTTCCCACAGGATTCTCCTGAAGCTTTCTTT. This chain links TRBV6-6 with TRBJ1-1; perhaps TRBD1 as D (5 bases). V lost 4 bases and J lost 6, with 15 bases in between. Germline assignment: CDR1 MNHNY and CDR2 SVGAGI (reference sequence). This CDR3 contains 14 residues.

The V gene is TRBV6-2 or TRBV6-3, the J gene TRBJ1-5; TRBD1 agrees at 8 bases. The CDR3 is 17 amino acids. The V gene end was trimmed by 2 bases and the J gene end by 0 bases; junction bases not matched to a gene: 6. The germline V gene has CDR1 MNHEY and CDR2 SVGEGT. This CDR3 is CASSYGTGDYSNQPQHF. The CDR3 DNA reads as TGTGCCAGCAGTTACGGGACAGGTGATTATAGCAATCAGCCCCAGCATTTT.

V usage is TRBV18 and J usage is TRBJ1-1, with a possible D match to TRBD1 (5 bases). Germline CDR1 and CDR2: KGHSH and LQKENI. V dropped 2 bases and J dropped 0 bases, with 16 bases sitting between them. The CDR3 contains 17 residues. The CDR3 sequence is CASSPFRQGVLNTEAFF. Written as DNA, the CDR3 is TGTGCCAGCTCACCATTTAGGCAGGGTGTATTGAACACTGAAGCTTTCTTT.

Only a few counts were recorded for this clone. V and J are TRBV11-2 and TRBJ2-2, with D perhaps matching TRBD1 (5 bases). Germline CDR1 is SGHAT and CDR2 is FQNNGV. The ends were cut back, 0 bases at V and 4 bases at J, with 9 bases in the middle. This CDR3 spans 15 amino acids. The chain's CDR3 is CASSLDRVSTGELFF. The CDR3 region has the DNA TGTGCCAGCAGCTTAGACAGGGTTAGCACCGGGGAGCTGTTTTTT.

The chain has TRBV19 and TRBJ1-6; D is undetermined. The V and J ends lost 6 bases and 0 bases respectively, with 12 bases between them. Germline lookup yields CDR1 LNHDA and CDR2 SQIVND (reference sequence). The CDR3 extends over 16 amino acids. For the CDR3, the DNA is TGTGCCAGTAGAAGAACTTCTGGCTCCTATAATTCACCCCTCCACTTT. It specifies CASRRTSGSYNSPLHF.

This clone appeared once. The same CDR3 also results from other DNA sequences found in this sample. The rearrangement uses TRBV9 and TRBJ2-1; D is undetermined. Per germline, CDR1 SGDLS and CDR2 YYNGEE. This CDR3 spans 13 amino acids. V was shortened by 0 bases and J by 4 bases, with 5 bases between the two germline ends. The CDR3 here is CASSVAGYNEQFF. The CDR3 DNA reads as TGTGCCAGCAGCGTAGCCGGGTACAATGAGCAGTTCTTC.

The sample holds a few counts of this clone. This chain joins TRBV7-8 and TRBJ2-3; TRBD1 matches at 7 bases. Germline V CDR1 and CDR2: SGHVS, FQNEAQ. The CDR3 has 16 residues. V was clipped by 2 bases and J by 0 bases; unmatched bases: 5. The CDR3 nucleotides are TGTGCCAGCAGCTTAAGGGACAGTTATAGCACAGATACGCAGTATTTT. Protein sequence: CASSLRDSYSTDTQYF.

The V and J genes are TRBV6-5 and TRBJ1-2; D is undetermined. CDR1 is MNHEY and CDR2 is SVGAGI in the germline V gene. Deletions cut 0 bases from V and 8 bases from J, with 16 bases between. This CDR3 contains 15 residues. The CDR3 nucleotides are TGTGCCAGCAGTTACTCTCGTTCCGGGTCGGGGGGCTACACCTTC. Protein sequence: CASSYSRSGSGGYTF.

The chain joins TRBV4-1 to TRBJ2-2; 8 bases map to TRBD1. The germline CDR1 and CDR2 sequences are MGHRA and YSYEKL. With 5 bases clipped from V and 5 bases from J, the junction kept 7 bases outside the gene matches. This CDR3 contains 15 residues. DNA of the CDR3: TGCGCCAGCAGCTCCTGGACAGGGAGTACCGGGGAGCTGTTTTTT. As protein: CASSSWTGSTGELFF.

V gene TRBV2 combines with J gene TRBJ2-1, with TRBD2 identical over 8 bases. The CDR3 has 15 amino acids. Unmatched junction bases numbered 9, after V lost 7 bases and J lost 4 bases. Germline lookup yields CDR1 SNHLY and CDR2 FYNNEI. In DNA, the CDR3 is TGTGCCAGCAATCCGACGGGGGGGCCTTACAATGAGCAGTTCTTC. It encodes CASNPTGGPYNEQFF.

This chain uses TRBV6-2 or TRBV6-3 with TRBJ1-1; D uncertain. Trimming took 5 bases from V and 4 from J, leaving 8 bases between them. Germline V gene lookup returns CDR1 MNHEY and CDR2 SVGEGT. CDR3 size: 12 residues. The CDR3 sequence: CASSRPGTEAFF. In DNA form, the CDR3 reads TGTGCCAGCAGTCGCCCGGGCACTGAAGCTTTCTTT.